Described below is a single TCR beta chain sequence and its context. Its antigen is still unknown. Reverse transcription of all isolated RNA meant that expressed TCRB transcripts were sequenced. Several million reads was the average for naive, central memory and regulatory T cell samples. The repertoire was sequenced with immunoSEQ multiplex PCR; TCRdb's copy has only in-frame clones and lacks some. The sample holds roughly 230,000 clones; around 9.6% are singletons and the top ten take just under 0.035%. This sample was included in a study of beta chain features in type 1 diabetes. Trimming took off 5 bases at V and 2 bases at J, with 10 bases between the two ends. Germline V gene lookup returns CDR1 LGHNA and CDR2 YSLEER. The CDR3 covers 14 residues. The single heparinised draw taken from each donor contained around 110 mL of blood on average. Study results and caveats: Patients showed naive, central memory and Treg TCRB repertoires that appeared more similar than those of healthy donors. Shorter templates might be favored by PCR, equally in patients and controls.

This clonotype originated in a woman under 30 in good health. The genes are TRBV4-3 and TRBJ2-4; maybe TRBD2 (5 bases). Sequencing was done on a sample of naive CD4+ T cells from blood. The CDR3 reads CASSARGSKNIQYF. In DNA form, the CDR3 reads TGCGCCAGCAGCGCTCGAGGGTCCAAAAACATTCAGTACTTC.